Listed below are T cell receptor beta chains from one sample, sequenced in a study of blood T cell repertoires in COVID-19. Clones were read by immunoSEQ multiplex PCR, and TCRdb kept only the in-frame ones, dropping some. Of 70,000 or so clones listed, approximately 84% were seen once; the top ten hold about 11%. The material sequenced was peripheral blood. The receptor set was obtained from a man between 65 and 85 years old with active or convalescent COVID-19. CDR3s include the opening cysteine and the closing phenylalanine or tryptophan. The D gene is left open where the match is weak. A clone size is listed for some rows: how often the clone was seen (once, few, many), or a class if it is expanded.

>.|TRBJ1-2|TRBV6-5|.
TGTGCCAGCGCAATTTCCGAAGGGGTTGGCTACACCTTC
CASAISEGVGYTF
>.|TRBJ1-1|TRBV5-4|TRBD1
TGTGCCAGCAGCTTGGGGTGGGACAGGGGTGTTGAAGCTTTCTTT
CASSLGWDRGVEAFF
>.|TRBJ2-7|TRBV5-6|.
TGTGCCAGCAGCTTGGTATCCACAAGCTCCTACGAGCAGTACTTC
CASSLVSTSSYEQYF
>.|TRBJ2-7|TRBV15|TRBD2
TGTGCCACCAGCACCACTAGCGGGAGACCCTCCTACGAGCAGTACTTC
CATSTTSGRPSYEQYF
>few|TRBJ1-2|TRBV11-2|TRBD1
TGTGCCAGCAGCGCACACTCAGGGGGCGAATATGGCTACACCTTC
CASSAHSGGEYGYTF
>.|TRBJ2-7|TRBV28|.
TGTGCCAGCAGTTTGGCGGGACGGATTATCTACGAGCAGTACTTC
CASSLAGRIIYEQYF
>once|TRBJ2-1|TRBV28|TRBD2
TGTGCCAGCAGTTTAGAGCGGGAGGGCCACGGTGAGCAGTTCTTC
CASSLEREGHGEQFF
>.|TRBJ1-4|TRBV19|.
TGTGCCAGTAAGGTAAAAGAGGTTAATGAAAAACTGTTTTTT
CASKVKEVNEKLFF
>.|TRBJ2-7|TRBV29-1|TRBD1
TGCAGCGTAGAAACAGGGGTCTCCTACGAGCAGTACTTC
CSVETGVSYEQYF
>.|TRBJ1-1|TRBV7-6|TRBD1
TGTGCCAGCAGCGATCGGACAGGGGGGAACACTGAAGCTTTCTTT
CASSDRTGGNTEAFF
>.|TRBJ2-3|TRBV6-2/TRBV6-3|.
TGTGCCAGCACCCCCATGACGGGGTTACCCCCTTTCCCTATGGGCCCCACAGATACGCAGTATTTT
CASTPMTGLPPFPMGPTDTQYF
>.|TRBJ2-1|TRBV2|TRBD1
TGTGCCAACAACCGGGACAGGACGAGCAATGAGCAGTTCTTC
CANNRDRTSNEQFF
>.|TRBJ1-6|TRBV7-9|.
TGTGCCAGCAGCTTAGGGGGGCAGAGGCAAAATTCACCCCTCCACTTT
CASSLGGQRQNSPLHF
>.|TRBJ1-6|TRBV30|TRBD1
TGTGCCTGGAACAGGGGGCTTGATTCACCCCTCCACTTT
CAWNRGLDSPLHF
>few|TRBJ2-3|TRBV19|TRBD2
TGTGCCAGTAGTTGGGGGACTAGCGGGAGAGGCGCCACAGATACGCAGTATTTT
CASSWGTSGRGATDTQYF
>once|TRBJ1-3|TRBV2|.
TGTGCCAGCAGTGTGGGCAGGCCCCTCAATGGAAACACCATATATTTT
CASSVGRPLNGNTIYF
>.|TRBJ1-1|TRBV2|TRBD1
TGTGCCAGCAGTGGACGACAGGGGAGGAACACTGAAGCTTTCTTT
CASSGRQGRNTEAFF
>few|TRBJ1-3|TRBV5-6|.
TGTGCCAGCAGCTCCGTCGGAGGCTCTGGAAACACCATATATTTT
CASSSVGGSGNTIYF
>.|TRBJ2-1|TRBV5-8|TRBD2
TGTGCCAGCAGCTTGAGACTAGCGGGAAACAATGAGCAGTTCTTC
CASSLRLAGNNEQFF
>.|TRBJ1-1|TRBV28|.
TGTGCCAGCAGTCTCCTGACTGGGTCTGAAGCTTTCTTT
CASSLLTGSEAFF
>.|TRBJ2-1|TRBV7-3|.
TGTGCCAGCAGCACCCAGGGGCGTGAGTACAATGAGCAGTTCTTC
CASSTQGREYNEQFF
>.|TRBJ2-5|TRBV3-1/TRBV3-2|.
TGTGCCAGCAGCCAAGTTACAACGTACCAAGAGACCCAGTACTTC
CASSQVTTYQETQYF
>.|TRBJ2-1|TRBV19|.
TGTGCCAGTAGTTGGGCCTCCGCGAATGAGCAGTTCTTC
CASSWASANEQFF
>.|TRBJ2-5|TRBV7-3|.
TGTGCCAGCAGCTTAGTCGGCGGCAGCCAAGAGACCCAGTACTTC
CASSLVGGSQETQYF
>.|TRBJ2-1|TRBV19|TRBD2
TGTGCCACAAAGGGGGTAGCGGGAAAAAATGAGCAGTTCTTC
CATKGVAGKNEQFF
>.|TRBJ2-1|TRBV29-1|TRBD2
TGCAGCGTTGGGACTAGCGGGCACAATGAGCAGTTCTTC
CSVGTSGHNEQFF
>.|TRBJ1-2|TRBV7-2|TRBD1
TGTGCCAGCAGCGCCCAGACAGGGATCCTCTATGGCTACACCTTC
CASSAQTGILYGYTF
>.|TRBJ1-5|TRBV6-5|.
TGTGCCAGCAGCCCGGACAGAAATAGCAATCAGCCCCAGCATTTT
CASSPDRNSNQPQHF
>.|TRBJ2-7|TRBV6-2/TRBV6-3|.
TGTGCCAGCAGCATCGGGAGTGGCCCGACCTCAGCGTACGAGCAGTACTTC
CASSIGSGPTSAYEQYF
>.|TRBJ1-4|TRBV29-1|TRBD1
TGCAGCGTCGGGACAGGGGAAATTGAAAAACTGTTTTTT
CSVGTGEIEKLFF
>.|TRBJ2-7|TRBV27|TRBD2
TGTGCCAGCAGTCCCCCGGGGAATAGCGGGACCTACGAGCAGTACTTC
CASSPPGNSGTYEQYF
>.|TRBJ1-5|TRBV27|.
TGTGCCAGCAGTAAGGAGGGTCATGGCAATCAGCCCCAGCATTTT
CASSKEGHGNQPQHF
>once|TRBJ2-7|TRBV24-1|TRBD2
TGTGCCACCAGTGCGAGCGGGAGAGTCTACGAGCAGTACTTC
CATSASGRVYEQYF
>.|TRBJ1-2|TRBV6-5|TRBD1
TGTGCCAGCAGTACAGGGGGCTATGGCTACACCTTC
CASSTGGYGYTF
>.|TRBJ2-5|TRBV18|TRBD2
TGTGCCAGCTCACCACCGCGGGGGATTGAGACCCAGTACTTC
CASSPPRGIETQYF
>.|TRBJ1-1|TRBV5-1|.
TGCGCCAGCAGGCAGGGCCTCAGGACTGAAGCTTTCTTT
CASRQGLRTEAFF
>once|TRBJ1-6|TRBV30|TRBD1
TGTGCCTGGAGAGTCCGGGACAGGGGAACATCACCCCTCCACTTT
CAWRVRDRGTSPLHF
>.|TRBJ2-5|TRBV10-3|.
TGTGCCATCAGTGAGTCGATTTGGACCCGGGGGATGGAGACCCAGTACTTC
CAISESIWTRGMETQYF
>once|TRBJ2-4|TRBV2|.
TGTGCCAGCAGTTTTGTCCCGAGGGGGGGGCGCGACAAAAACATTCAGTACTTC
CASSFVPRGGRDKNIQYF
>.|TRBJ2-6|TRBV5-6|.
TGTGCCAGCAGCTTGGAAGCTTCTGGGGCCAACGTCCTGACTTTC
CASSLEASGANVLTF
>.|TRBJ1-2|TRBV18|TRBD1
TGTGCCAGCTCACCAGGGACAGGCTATGGCTACACCTTC
CASSPGTGYGYTF
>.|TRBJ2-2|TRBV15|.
TGTGCCACCAGCAGAGACGACACCGGGGAGCTGTTTTTT
CATSRDDTGELFF
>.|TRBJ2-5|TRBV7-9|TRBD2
TGTGCCAGCAGCCCCCGGACTAGCGGGAGTTTGTCGGAGACCCAGTACTTC
CASSPRTSGSLSETQYF
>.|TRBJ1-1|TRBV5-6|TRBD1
TGTGCCAGCAGCAAGCGGGACAGGGTAGGAACTGAAGCTTTCTTT
CASSKRDRVGTEAFF
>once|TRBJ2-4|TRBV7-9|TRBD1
TGTGCCAGCAGCTTGACAGGGGCGTCGAACATTCAGTACTTC
CASSLTGASNIQYF